The next 9 T cell receptor beta chains were all read from a single sample in a study of blood T cell repertoires in COVID-19. Libraries were prepared by immunoSEQ multiplex PCR; TCRdb keeps only in-frame clonotypes and omits some of them. The sample has over 200,000 clones, roughly nine tenths seen once. Sequenced material: PBMCs or T cells enriched from blood (not recorded which). The receptors here all came from a man under 40 who had recovered from COVID-19.

This sequence joins TRBV6-1 and TRBJ1-1; the D gene is possibly TRBD1 (6 bases). Germline assignment: CDR1 MNHNS and CDR2 SASEGT. This CDR3 has 14 residues. V was cut by 3 bases and J by 4 bases, with 12 bases left in between. CDR3 region: CASSEWGGRTEAFF. As DNA, the CDR3 is TGTGCCAGCAGTGAGTGGGGGGGCCGCACTGAAGCTTTCTTT.

This chain uses TRBV4-1 with TRBJ1-1, with D uncertain. V lost 1 base and J 0 bases, leaving 9 bases between the germline ends. Germline V gene lookup returns CDR1 MGHRA and CDR2 YSYEKL. The CDR3 runs to 15 residues. This CDR3 is CASSQGDTMNTEAFF. The CDR3 DNA reads TGCGCCAGCAGCCAAGGAGACACCATGAACACTGAAGCTTTCTTT.

The J gene is TRBJ1-5, the V gene TRBV19; D is unresolved. The CDR3 extends over 15 amino acids. Germline CDR1 and CDR2: LNHDA and SQIVND (reference sequence). The V end lost 5 bases, the J end lost 1 base, and 12 bases lay between the germline ends. The CDR3 here is CASSPLRNSNQPQHF. DNA for the CDR3: TGTGCCAGTAGTCCCCTACGTAACAGCAATCAGCCCCAGCATTTT.

The chain carries TRBV24-1 and TRBJ1-2; no clear D gene. In germline, CDR1 is KGHDR, CDR2 SFDVKD. Trimming pared 4 bases from V and 8 bases from J, leaving 10 bases between. The CDR3 consists of 12 residues. CDR3: CATSEKSGGYTF. CDR3 nucleotide sequence: TGTGCCACCAGTGAAAAGTCGGGGGGCTACACCTTC.

This chain joins TRBV15 and TRBJ2-1; D is possibly TRBD2 (5 bases). Germline CDR1 is LNHNV and CDR2 is YYDKDF (reference sequence). This CDR3 region has 13 residues. V lost 1 base and J lost 5, with 6 bases in between. The CDR3: CATSRASNNEQFF. CDR3 DNA sequence: TGTGCCACCAGCAGAGCTAGCAACAATGAGCAGTTCTTC.

This sequence joins TRBV7-9 and TRBJ2-5, with D maybe TRBD2 (6 bases). Germline V gene lookup returns CDR1 SEHNR and CDR2 FQNEAQ (reference sequence). There are 15 residues in the CDR3. V gave up 3 bases and J gave up 5 bases, with 16 bases separating them. CDR3 in DNA: TGTGCCAGCAGCTTCCCTGGGAGGCCAGAGGAGACCCAGTACTTC. This gives the protein CASSFPGRPEETQYF. The full variable domain, with the rest looked up from reference TRBV7-9 and TRBJ2-5, is DTGVSQNPRHKITKRGQNVTFRCDPISEHNRLYWYRQTLGQGPEFLTYFQNEAQLEKSRLLSDRFSAERPKGSFSTLEIQRTEQGDSAMYLCASSFPGRPEETQYFGPGTRLLVL.

This chain connects TRBV23-1 to TRBJ2-7; TRBD1 matches 7 bases. TRBV23-1 is placed among ORFs of uncertain function. This CDR3 comprises 14 residues. J lost 7 bases, V lost 7 bases, and 13 bases had no gene match. The CDR3 nucleotides are TGCGCCAGCACCAGACAGGGCCTTGATGCGGAGCAGTACTTC. Protein: CASTRQGLDAEQYF.

V is TRBV6-1 and J is TRBJ2-7; D unresolved. This CDR3 comprises 16 residues. The V end lost 4 bases, the J end lost 0 bases, and 16 bases lay between the germline ends. Germline CDR1 is MNHNS and CDR2 is SASEGT. Here the CDR3 DNA reads TGTGCCAGCAGTGGGAGTCACTCTTTGAACTCCTACGAGCAGTACTTC. This sequence encodes CASSGSHSLNSYEQYF.

The chain carries TRBV12-3 or TRBV12-4 and TRBJ1-2, with D tentatively TRBD1 (6 bases). Trimming left V 3 bases short and J 6 bases short, with 11 bases between. This CDR3 has 13 residues. For the CDR3, the DNA is TGTGCCAGCAGTTTCTTACAGGGTCATGGCTACACCTTC. Its protein is CASSFLQGHGYTF.